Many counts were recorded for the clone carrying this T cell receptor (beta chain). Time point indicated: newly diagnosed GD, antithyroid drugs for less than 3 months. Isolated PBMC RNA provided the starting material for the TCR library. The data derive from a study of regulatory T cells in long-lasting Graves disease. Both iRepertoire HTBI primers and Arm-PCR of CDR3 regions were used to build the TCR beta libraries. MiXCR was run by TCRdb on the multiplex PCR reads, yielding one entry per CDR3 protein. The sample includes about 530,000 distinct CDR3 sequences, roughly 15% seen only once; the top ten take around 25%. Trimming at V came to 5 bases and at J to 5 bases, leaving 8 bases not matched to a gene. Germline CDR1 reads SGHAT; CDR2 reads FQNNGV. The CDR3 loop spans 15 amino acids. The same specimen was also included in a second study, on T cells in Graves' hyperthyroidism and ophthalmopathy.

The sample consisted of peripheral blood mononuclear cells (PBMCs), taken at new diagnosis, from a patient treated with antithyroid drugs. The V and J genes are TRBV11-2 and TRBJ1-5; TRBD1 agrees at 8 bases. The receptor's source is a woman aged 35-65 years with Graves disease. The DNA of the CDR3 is TGTGCCAGCAGCATAACCGGGACAGGCTATCAGCCCCAGCATTTT. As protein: CASSITGTGYQPQHF.